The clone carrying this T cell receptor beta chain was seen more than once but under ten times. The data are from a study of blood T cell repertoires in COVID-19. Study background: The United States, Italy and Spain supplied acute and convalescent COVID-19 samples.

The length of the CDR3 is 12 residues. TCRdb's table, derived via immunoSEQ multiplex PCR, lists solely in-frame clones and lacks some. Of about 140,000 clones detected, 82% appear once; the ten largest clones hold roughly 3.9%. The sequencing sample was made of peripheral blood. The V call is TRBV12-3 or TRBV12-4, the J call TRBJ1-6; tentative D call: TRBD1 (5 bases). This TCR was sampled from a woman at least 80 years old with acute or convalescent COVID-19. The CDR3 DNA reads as TGTGCTTCGGGGGGGATGAATTCACCCCTCCACTTT. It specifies CASGGMNSPLHF.